Each of the 8 T cell receptor beta chains below was sequenced from the same sample in a study of blood T cell repertoires in COVID-19. Assay: immunoSEQ multiplex PCR; the TCRdb copy retains only in-frame clones and omits some. The sample has hundreds of thousands of clones, over 75% seen once. The specimen was PBMCs or T cells enriched from blood (not recorded which). All receptors come from a man under 40 who had recovered from COVID-19.

The CDR3 loop reads CASSSGTGGGQPQHF. The DNA of the CDR3 is TGTGCCAGCAGTTCCGGGACAGGGGGGGGTCAGCCCCAGCATTTT. V is TRBV27 and J is TRBJ1-5, with TRBD1 matching 11 bases. Germline V gene lookup returns CDR1 MNHEY and CDR2 SMNVEV (reference sequence). CDR3 length equals 15 residues. V shed 4 bases and J 6 bases; nucleotides not matched to a gene: 5.

Only one count was recorded for this clone. This chain links TRBV5-6 with TRBJ2-7; no definite D call. Per the germline V gene, CDR1 is SGHDT and CDR2 is YYEEEE. The CDR3 is made up of 13 amino acids. The V and J ends lost 7 bases and 3 bases respectively, with 14 bases between them. Written as DNA, the CDR3 is TGTGCCAGCTCCACCGGGTCGCTCTACGAGCAGTACTTC. Translated, it gives CASSTGSLYEQYF.

The chain recombines TRBV24-1 with TRBJ2-5; D might be TRBD1 (6 bases). CDR1 and CDR2 from the germline V gene are KGHDR and SFDVKD. This CDR3 is 17 amino acids long. Trimming removed 4 bases at V and 1 base at J, with 18 bases between. CDR3 in amino acids: CATSDTTGIRGQETQYF. As DNA, the CDR3 is TGTGCCACCAGTGACACCACAGGGATAAGGGGCCAAGAGACCCAGTACTTC.

The chain recombines TRBV4-1 with TRBJ2-7, with D perhaps matching TRBD2 (5 bases). The germline gives CDR1 MGHRA, CDR2 YSYEKL. Between the trimmed V and J ends, which lost 4 bases and 5 bases, there was a span of 18 bases. CDR3 length: 15 residues. CDR3 in DNA: TGCGCCAGCAGCCTGACAACCCAGGACGGGAACGAGCAGTACTTC. Translating it yields CASSLTTQDGNEQYF.

The chain links TRBV6-2 or TRBV6-3 to TRBJ2-2; 11 bases are a match to TRBD2. Germline CDR1 and CDR2: MNHEY and SVGEGT. This CDR3 contains 15 residues. The J segment lost 4 bases and the V segment lost 5 bases, leaving 3 bases of the junction unmatched. The chain's CDR3 is CASSLLAGGTGELFF. The CDR3 nucleotides read TGTGCCAGCAGTCTCCTAGCGGGGGGCACCGGGGAGCTGTTTTTT.

The V call is TRBV7-9, the J call TRBJ2-1; possibly TRBD1 for D (6 bases). V was pared by 6 bases and J by 6 bases, with 18 bases between. This CDR3 spans 15 amino acids. The germline V gene has CDR1 SEHNR and CDR2 FQNEAQ (reference sequence). The CDR3 loop reads CASSFLGASGNEQFF. In DNA form, the CDR3 reads TGTGCCAGCAGTTTCCTGGGGGCTTCGGGCAATGAGCAGTTCTTC. The variable domain in full, with the rest retrieved from reference TRBV7-9 and TRBJ2-1, is DTGVSQNPRHKITKRGQNVTFRCDPISEHNRLYWYRQTLGQGPEFLTYFQNEAQLEKSRLLSDRFSAERPKGSFSTLEIQRTEQGDSAMYLCASSFLGASGNEQFFGPGTRLTVL.

V and J are TRBV28 and TRBJ2-5; tentative D call: TRBD1 (5 bases). V shed 7 bases and J shed 3 bases, with 12 bases lying between them. In germline, CDR1 is MDHEN, CDR2 SYDVKM. The CDR3 is made up of 13 amino acids. This chain's CDR3 is CASTTDREETQYF. CDR3 sequence (DNA): TGTGCCAGCACTACCGACAGAGAAGAGACCCAGTACTTC.

The chain employs TRBV24-1 and TRBJ2-2; a weak D match, TRBD2 (6 bases). Germline V gene sequence: CDR1 KGHDR, CDR2 SFDVKD. V lost 0 bases and J 0 bases, leaving 7 bases between the germline ends. This CDR3 is 16 amino acids long. In nucleotides, the CDR3 is TGTGCCACCAGTGATTTGGGCGGGGCGAACACCGGGGAGCTGTTTTTT. The encoded protein is CATSDLGGANTGELFF.